Reported below is one T cell receptor (beta chain). Profiling relied on immunoSEQ multiplex PCR, and the TCRdb table lists in-frame clones only, not all of them. Found here are about 1.5 million clones, 95% to 99% of them singletons; the top ten hold 0.4% to 0.55%. The CDR3 contains 17 residues. The V gene end was trimmed by 5 bases and the J gene end by 4 bases; junction bases not matched to a gene: 7. Germline V lookup: CDR1 LNHDA, CDR2 SQIVND (reference sequence). This entry comes from a study of shared clonotypes between healthy human individuals. A CD45RA-negative memory subset and a CD45RA+ naive subset were separated from the CD4+ cells.

The chain joins TRBV19 to TRBJ2-3; 15 bases are a match to TRBD2. The sample consisted of naive CD4+ T cells sorted from blood. Subset here: CD45RA+ positively selected. The sequence derives from a man aged 30 to 39 in good health. This chain's CDR3 is CASSPRTSGRAADTQYF. The CDR3 nucleotides are TGTGCCAGTAGTCCCCGGACTAGCGGGAGGGCCGCAGATACGCAGTATTTT.